The clone carrying this TCR beta chain showed up just a few times. What it binds is unknown. Time point indicated: patch test 3, about 24 weeks after DPC sensitization. This sample's treatment: therapeutic diphenylcyclopropenone sensitization with weekly scalp DPC. This sample is part of a study of human T cells and chemical hapten exposure. Whole-study findings and limits: Counts of TCRs above 1 in 1000 frequency stayed unchanged with DPC sensitization.

TCRdb itself ran the RACE reads through MiXCR, one entry per CDR3 protein. This sample has roughly 100,000 distinct CDR3 sequences, with about 34% found just once. Germline lookup yields CDR1 SNHLY and CDR2 FYNNEI. The CDR3 runs 14 residues. With 7 bases removed from V and 8 bases from J, the gap between germline ends came to 18 bases. This sample comprised whole blood, obtained in connection with sensitization to the hapten diphenylcyclopropenone (DPC). The rearrangement links TRBV2 to TRBJ2-1; TRBD1 or TRBD2 may be the D gene (5 bases each). The receptor was isolated from a middle-aged man with alopecia areata. Some clones in this sample may be carry-over from other donors' samples. In DNA, the CDR3 is TGTGCCAGCACCCGGTGGGGGAGAGGGGATGAGCAGTTCTTC. Its translation: CASTRWGRGDEQFF.